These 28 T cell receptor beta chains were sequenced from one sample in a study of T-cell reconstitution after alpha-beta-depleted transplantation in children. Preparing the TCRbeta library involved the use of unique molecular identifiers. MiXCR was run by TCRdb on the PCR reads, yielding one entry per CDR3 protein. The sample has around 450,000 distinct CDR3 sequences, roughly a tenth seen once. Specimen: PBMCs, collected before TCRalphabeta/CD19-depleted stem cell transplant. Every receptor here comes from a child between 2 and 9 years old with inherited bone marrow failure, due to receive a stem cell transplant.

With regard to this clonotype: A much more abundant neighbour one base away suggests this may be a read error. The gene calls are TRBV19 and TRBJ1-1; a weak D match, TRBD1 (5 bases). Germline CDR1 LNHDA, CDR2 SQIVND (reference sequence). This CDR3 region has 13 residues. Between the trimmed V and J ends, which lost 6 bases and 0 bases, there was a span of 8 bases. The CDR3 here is CASRGLVNTEAFF. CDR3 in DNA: TGTGCCAGTAGGGGGCTCGTGAACACTGAAGCTTTCTTT.

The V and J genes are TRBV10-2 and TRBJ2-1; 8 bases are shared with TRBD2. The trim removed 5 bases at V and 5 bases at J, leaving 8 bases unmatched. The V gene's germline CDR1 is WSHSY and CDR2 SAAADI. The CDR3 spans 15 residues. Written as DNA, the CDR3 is TGCGCCAGCAGTCGGAGGGCGGGAGGCCACAATGAGCAGTTCTTC. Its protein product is CASSRRAGGHNEQFF.

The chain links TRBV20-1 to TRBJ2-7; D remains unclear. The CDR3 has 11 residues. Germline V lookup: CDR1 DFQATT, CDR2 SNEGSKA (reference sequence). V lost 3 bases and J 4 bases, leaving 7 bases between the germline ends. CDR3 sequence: CSASPVYEQYF. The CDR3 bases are TGCAGTGCTAGCCCTGTTTACGAGCAGTACTTC.

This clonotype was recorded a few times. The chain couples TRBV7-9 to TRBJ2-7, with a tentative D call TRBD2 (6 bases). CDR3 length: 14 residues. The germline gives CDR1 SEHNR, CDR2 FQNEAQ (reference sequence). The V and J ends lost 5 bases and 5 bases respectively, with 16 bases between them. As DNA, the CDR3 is TGTGCCAGCAGCCCCGGGACTGCCTACGACGAGCAGTACTTC. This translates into CASSPGTAYDEQYF.

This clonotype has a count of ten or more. The CDR3 DNA reads as TGTGCCAGCAGCTCAATCCAGGCGAGCTCCTACAATGAGCAGTTCTTC. Translation: CASSSIQASSYNEQFF. The chain joins TRBV7-9 to TRBJ2-1; no firm D call. This CDR3 region has 16 residues. Germline CDR1 is SEHNR and CDR2 is FQNEAQ (reference sequence). V lost 4 bases to trimming and J lost 0 bases, with 13 bases between them.

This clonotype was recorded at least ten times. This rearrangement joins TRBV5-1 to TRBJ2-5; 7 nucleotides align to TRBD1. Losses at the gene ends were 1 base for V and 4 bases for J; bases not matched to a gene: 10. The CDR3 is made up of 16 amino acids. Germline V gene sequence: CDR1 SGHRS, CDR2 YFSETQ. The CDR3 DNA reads TGCGCCAGCAGCTTGCTAGGACAGGCAGGGCCAGAGACCCAGTACTTC. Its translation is CASSLLGQAGPETQYF.

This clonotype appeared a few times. Here the CDR3 DNA reads TGTGCCAGCAGCTTAGAGGCTAGCGGGAGCCGCCCAAAGCAGTACTTC. Translation: CASSLEASGSRPKQYF. The chain has TRBV7-2 and TRBJ2-7, with TRBD2 identical over 10 bases. Germline CDR1 reads SGHTA; CDR2 reads FQGNSA. The CDR3 is 16 residues long. The V and J ends lost 1 base and 8 bases, in that order; junction bases with no gene match: 11.

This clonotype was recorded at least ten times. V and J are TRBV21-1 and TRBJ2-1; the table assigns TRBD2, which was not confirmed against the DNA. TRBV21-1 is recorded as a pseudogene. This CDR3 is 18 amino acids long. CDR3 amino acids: CASSKEASSGSRYNEQFF. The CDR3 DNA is TGTGCCAGCAGCAAAGAGGCGTCTAGCGGGAGTCGGTACAATGAGCAGTTCTTC.

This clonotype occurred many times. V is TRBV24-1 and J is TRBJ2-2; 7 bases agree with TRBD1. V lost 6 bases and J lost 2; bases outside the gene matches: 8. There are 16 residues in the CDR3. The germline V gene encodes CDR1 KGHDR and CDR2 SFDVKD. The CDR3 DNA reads TGTGCCACCAGTCCCCCGGACAGGAGTAACACCGGGGAGCTGTTTTTT. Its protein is CATSPPDRSNTGELFF.

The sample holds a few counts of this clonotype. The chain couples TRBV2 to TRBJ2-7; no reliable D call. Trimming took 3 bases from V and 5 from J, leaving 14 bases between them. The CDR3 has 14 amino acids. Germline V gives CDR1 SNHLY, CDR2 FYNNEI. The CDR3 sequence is CASSDRPEKNEQYF. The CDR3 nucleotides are TGTGCCAGCAGTGATCGACCCGAAAAGAACGAGCAGTACTTC.

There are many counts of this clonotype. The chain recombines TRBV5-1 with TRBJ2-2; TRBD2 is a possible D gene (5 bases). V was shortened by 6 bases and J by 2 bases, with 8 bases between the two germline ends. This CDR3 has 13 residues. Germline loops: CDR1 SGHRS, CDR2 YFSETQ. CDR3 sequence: CASIAGNTGELFF. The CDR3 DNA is TGCGCCAGCATCGCGGGTAACACCGGGGAGCTGTTTTTT.

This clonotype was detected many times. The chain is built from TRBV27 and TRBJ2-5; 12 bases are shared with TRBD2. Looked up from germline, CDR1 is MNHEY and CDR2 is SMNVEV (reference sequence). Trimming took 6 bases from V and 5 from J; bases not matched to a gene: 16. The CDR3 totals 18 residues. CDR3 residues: CASSPPPLAGGPRETQYF. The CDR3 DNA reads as TGTGCCAGCAGCCCACCTCCCCTAGCGGGAGGGCCGCGGGAGACCCAGTACTTC.

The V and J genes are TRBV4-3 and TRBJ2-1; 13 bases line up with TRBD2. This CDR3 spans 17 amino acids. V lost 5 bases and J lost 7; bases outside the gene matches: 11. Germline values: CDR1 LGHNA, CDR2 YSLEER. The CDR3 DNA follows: TGCGCCAGCAGCTATACTAGCGGGAGGGCCGTAGTGAATGAGCAGTTCTTC. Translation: CASSYTSGRAVVNEQFF.

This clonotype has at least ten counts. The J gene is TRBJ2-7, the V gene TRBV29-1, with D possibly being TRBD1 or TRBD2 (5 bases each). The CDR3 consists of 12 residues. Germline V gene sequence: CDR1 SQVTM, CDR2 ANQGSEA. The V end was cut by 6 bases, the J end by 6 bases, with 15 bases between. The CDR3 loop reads CSVQFGAPEQYF. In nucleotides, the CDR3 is TGCAGCGTCCAATTCGGGGCACCCGAGCAGTACTTC.

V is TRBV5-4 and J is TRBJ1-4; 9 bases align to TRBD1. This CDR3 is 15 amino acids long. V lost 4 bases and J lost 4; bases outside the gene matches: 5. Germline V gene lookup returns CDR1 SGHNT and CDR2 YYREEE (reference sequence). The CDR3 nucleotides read TGTGCCAGCAGCGGAACAGGGGGCGATAATGAAAAACTGTTTTTT. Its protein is CASSGTGGDNEKLFF.

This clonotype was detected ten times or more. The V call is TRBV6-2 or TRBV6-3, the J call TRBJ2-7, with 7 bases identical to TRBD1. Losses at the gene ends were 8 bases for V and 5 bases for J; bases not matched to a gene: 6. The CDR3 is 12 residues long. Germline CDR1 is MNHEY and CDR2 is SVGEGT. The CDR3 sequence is CASYRQGDEQYF. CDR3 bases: TGTGCCAGCTACCGACAGGGCGACGAGCAGTACTTC.

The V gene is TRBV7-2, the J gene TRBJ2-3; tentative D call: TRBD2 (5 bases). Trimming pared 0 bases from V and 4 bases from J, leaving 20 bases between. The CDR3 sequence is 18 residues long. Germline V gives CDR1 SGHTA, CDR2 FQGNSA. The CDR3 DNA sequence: TGTGCCAGCAGCTTAGCCGGGCGGGCCCCTGGGGATGCAGATACGCAGTATTTT. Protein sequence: CASSLAGRAPGDADTQYF.

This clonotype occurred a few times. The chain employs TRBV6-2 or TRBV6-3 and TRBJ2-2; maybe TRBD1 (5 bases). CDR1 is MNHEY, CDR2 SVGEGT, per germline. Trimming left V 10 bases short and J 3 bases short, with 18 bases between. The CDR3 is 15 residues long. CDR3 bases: TGTGCCACCCAGAAAAAGGGGCGGTACACCGGGGAGCTGTTTTTT. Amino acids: CATQKKGRYTGELFF.

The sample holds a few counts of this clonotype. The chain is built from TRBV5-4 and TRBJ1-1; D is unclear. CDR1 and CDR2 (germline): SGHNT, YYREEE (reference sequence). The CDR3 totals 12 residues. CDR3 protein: CATGEGNTEAFF. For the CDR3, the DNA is TGTGCTACCGGGGAGGGGAACACTGAAGCTTTCTTT.

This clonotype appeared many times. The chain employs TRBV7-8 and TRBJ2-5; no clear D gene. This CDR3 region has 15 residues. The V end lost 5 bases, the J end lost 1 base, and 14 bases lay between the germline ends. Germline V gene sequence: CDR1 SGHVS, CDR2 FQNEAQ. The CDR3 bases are TGTGCCAGCAGCCCCCCTACAAGGCCCCAAGAGACCCAGTACTTC. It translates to CASSPPTRPQETQYF.

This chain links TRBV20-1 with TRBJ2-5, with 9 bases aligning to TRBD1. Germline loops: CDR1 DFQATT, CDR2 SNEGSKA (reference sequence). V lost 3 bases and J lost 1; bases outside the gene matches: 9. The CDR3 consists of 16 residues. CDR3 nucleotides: TGCAGTGCTAGCCCCGGACAGGGGACGTTCCAAGAGACCCAGTACTTC. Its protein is CSASPGQGTFQETQYF.

CDR3 DNA: TGTGCCATCAAAGGGCGGGGAACCATCTCTGGGGCCAACGTCCTGACTTTC. It specifies CAIKGRGTISGANVLTF. The chain carries TRBV2 and TRBJ2-6; D may be TRBD2 (6 bases). V was trimmed by 10 bases and J by 0 bases, leaving 19 bases between them. The CDR3 contains 17 residues. CDR1 and CDR2 (germline): SNHLY, FYNNEI.

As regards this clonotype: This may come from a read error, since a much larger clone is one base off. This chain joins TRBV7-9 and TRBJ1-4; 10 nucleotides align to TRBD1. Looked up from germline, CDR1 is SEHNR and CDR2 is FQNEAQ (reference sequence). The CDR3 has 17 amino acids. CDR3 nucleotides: TGTGCCAGCAGCCCCAACAGGGACAGGGGTCGAAATGAAAAACTGCTTTTT. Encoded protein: CASSPNRDRGRNEKLLF.

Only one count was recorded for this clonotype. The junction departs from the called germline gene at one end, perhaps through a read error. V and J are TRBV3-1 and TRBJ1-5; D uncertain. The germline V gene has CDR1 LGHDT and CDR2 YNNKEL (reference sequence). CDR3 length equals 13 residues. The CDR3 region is CASGQDLGQPQHF. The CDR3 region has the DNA TGTGCCAGCGGCCAAGATTTGGGTCAGCCCCAGCATTTT.

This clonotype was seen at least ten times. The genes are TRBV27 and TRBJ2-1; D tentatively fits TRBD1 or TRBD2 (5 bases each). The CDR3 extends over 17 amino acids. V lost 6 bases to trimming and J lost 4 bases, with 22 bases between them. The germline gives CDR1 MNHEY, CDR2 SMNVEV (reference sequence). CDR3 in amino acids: CASRQFAWDLPYNEQFF. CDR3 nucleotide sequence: TGTGCCAGCAGACAGTTTGCCTGGGACCTACCTTACAATGAGCAGTTCTTC.

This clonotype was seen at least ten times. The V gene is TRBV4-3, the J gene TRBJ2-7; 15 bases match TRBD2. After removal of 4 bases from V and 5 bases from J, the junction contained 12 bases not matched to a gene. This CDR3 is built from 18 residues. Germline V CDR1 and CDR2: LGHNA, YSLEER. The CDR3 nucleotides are TGCGCCAGCAGCCGAGCGATCGGGACTAGCGGGAGGTCCCACGAGCAGTACTTC. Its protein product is CASSRAIGTSGRSHEQYF.

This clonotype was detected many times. The CDR3: CASRQTGGINQPQHF. CDR3 nucleotide sequence: TGTGCCAGCAGACAAACAGGGGGTATCAATCAGCCCCAGCATTTT. The V gene is TRBV12-3 or TRBV12-4, the J gene TRBJ1-5; 8 nucleotides match TRBD1. The CDR3 has 15 residues. Germline trimming cut 6 bases from V and 3 bases from J; bases unmatched to any gene: 7.

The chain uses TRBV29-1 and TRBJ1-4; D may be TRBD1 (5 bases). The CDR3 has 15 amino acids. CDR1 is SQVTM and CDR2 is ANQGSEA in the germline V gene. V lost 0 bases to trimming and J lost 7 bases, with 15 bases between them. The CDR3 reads CSVEEGGNVGEKLFF. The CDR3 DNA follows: TGCAGCGTTGAAGAGGGGGGGAATGTTGGTGAAAAACTGTTTTTT.